These 21 T cell receptor beta chains were sequenced from one sample in a study of T cell responses to AZD1222 COVID-19 vaccine. Sequenced by immunoSEQ multiplex PCR; TCRdb stores in-frame clones only, minus some. Of 140,000 to 150,000 clones listed, 80% to 85% are singletons. Specimen: peripheral blood, collected on day 0 of MenACWY control vaccination. The receptors derive from an adult in good health.

This rearrangement joins TRBV28 to TRBJ2-1; 13 nucleotides align to TRBD2. V gave up 4 bases and J gave up 5 bases; unmatched junction bases: 2. Germline V CDR1 and CDR2: MDHEN, SYDVKM. This CDR3 region has 15 residues. As DNA, the CDR3 is TGTGCCAGCAGTTCGGGACTAGCGGGGAACAATGAGCAGTTCTTC. Amino acids: CASSSGLAGNNEQFF.

V gene TRBV5-1 combines with J gene TRBJ2-7; TRBD1 might be the D (5 bases). CDR1 is SGHRS, CDR2 YFSETQ, per germline. V lost 0 bases, J lost 0 bases, and 10 bases lay in between. This CDR3 region has 15 residues. The CDR3 bases are TGCGCCAGCAGCTTGGGAACACAGGACTCCTACGAGCAGTACTTC. It translates to CASSLGTQDSYEQYF.

The CDR3, as DNA: TGTGCTAGTGGTTTGTCGGGGGCGAACACTGAAGCTTTCTTT. Amino acid sequence: CASGLSGANTEAFF. V gene TRBV12-5 combines with J gene TRBJ1-1, with a weak D call TRBD1 (6 bases). Germline CDR1 is LGHNT and CDR2 is FRNRAP. V was pared by 2 bases and J by 1 base, with 8 bases between. The CDR3 runs 14 residues.

The J gene is TRBJ2-3, the V gene TRBV9, with 11 bases aligning to TRBD2. The CDR3 sequence is 15 residues long. After removal of 2 bases from V and 6 bases from J, the junction contained 5 bases not matched to a gene. CDR1 SGDLS and CDR2 YYNGEE come from the germline V gene. The CDR3 coding sequence is TGTGCCAGCAGCGTTAGCGGGGGGGCCGTGGATACGCAGTATTTT. Its protein is CASSVSGGAVDTQYF.

The V and J genes are TRBV3-1 (or the pseudogene TRBV3-2) and TRBJ2-4; 10 bases line up with TRBD2. CDR1 LGHDT and CDR2 YNNKEL come from the germline V gene (reference sequence). Trimming removed 1 base from V and 3 bases from J; junction bases left unmatched: 3. CDR3 length: 16 residues. The CDR3 reads CASSQASGGFKNIQYF. DNA for the CDR3: TGTGCCAGCAGCCAAGCTAGCGGGGGATTCAAAAACATTCAGTACTTC.

The chain joins TRBV3-1 (or the pseudogene TRBV3-2) to TRBJ1-2; possible D gene TRBD1, 5 bases. The V and J ends lost 4 bases and 4 bases respectively, with 16 bases between them. This CDR3 has 15 amino acids. Germline V CDR1 and CDR2: LGHDT, YNNKEL (reference sequence). CDR3 residues: CASSLPRGGVYGYTF. CDR3 DNA sequence: TGTGCCAGCAGCCTTCCTAGGGGAGGCGTCTATGGCTACACCTTC.

V is TRBV5-1 and J is TRBJ1-2; D is possibly TRBD1 (5 bases). Trimming stripped 4 bases from V and 8 bases from J, with 12 bases between. Germline CDR1 SGHRS, CDR2 YFSETQ. CDR3 length: 12 residues. The CDR3 spells CASSQRGGGYTF. CDR3 DNA sequence: TGCGCCAGCAGCCAGAGGGGCGGGGGCTACACCTTC.

J is TRBJ1-1 and V is TRBV5-1, with a possible D match to TRBD1 (5 bases). Germline V gene lookup returns CDR1 SGHRS and CDR2 YFSETQ. Trimming took 5 bases from V and 1 from J, leaving 9 bases between them. The CDR3 contains 13 residues. Written as DNA, the CDR3 is TGCGCCAGCAGATCTACAGGGAACACTGAAGCTTTCTTT. Translating it yields CASRSTGNTEAFF.

This chain joins TRBV4-2 and TRBJ1-6, with a possible D match to TRBD1 (5 bases). Germline V gives CDR1 LGHNA, CDR2 YNFKEQ. V lost 0 bases, J lost 6 bases, and 15 bases lay in between. This CDR3 region has 17 residues. The CDR3 DNA sequence: TGTGCCAGCAGCCAAGAATTAGCAGGGATTGGTAATTCACCCCTCCACTTT. The encoded protein is CASSQELAGIGNSPLHF.

The V gene is TRBV6-6, the J gene TRBJ1-2, with 9 nucleotides matching TRBD1. V was clipped by 2 bases and J by 2 bases; unmatched bases: 6. The CDR3 has 16 residues. Germline values: CDR1 MNHNY, CDR2 SVGAGI (reference sequence). The CDR3 coding sequence is TGTGCCAGCAGTTACGGAAGAGGACAGGGGAACTATGGCTACACCTTC. Amino acid sequence: CASSYGRGQGNYGYTF.

V and J are TRBV5-1 and TRBJ2-7; D is ambiguous. CDR1 is SGHRS and CDR2 is YFSETQ in the germline V gene. V dropped 4 bases and J dropped 4 bases, with 24 bases sitting between them. CDR3 size: 17 residues. CDR3 amino acids: CASSPYRLPSPSYEQYV. Here the CDR3 DNA reads TGCGCCAGCAGCCCCTACAGACTCCCTTCTCCCTCTTACGAGCAGTACGTC.

This clone was observed a single time. This chain joins TRBV18 and TRBJ1-1; perhaps TRBD1 as D (6 bases). Trimming cost V 3 bases and J 8 bases, with 10 bases left between them. This CDR3 has 12 residues. CDR1 and CDR2 (germline): KGHSH, LQKENI. CDR3 nucleotide sequence: TGTGCCAGCTCACCCAGGGGATCCGAAGCTTTCTTT. Amino acid sequence: CASSPRGSEAFF.

The rearrangement joins TRBV7-6 to TRBJ2-2; TRBD1 is a possible D gene (6 bases). The CDR3 sequence is 15 residues long. Trimming took off 1 base at V and 3 bases at J, with 9 bases between the two ends. Germline V lookup: CDR1 SGHVS, CDR2 FNYEAQ. The chain's CDR3 is CASSLDRAYTGELFF. The CDR3 nucleotides are TGTGCCAGCAGCTTAGACAGGGCCTACACCGGGGAGCTGTTTTTT.

The V call is TRBV7-9, the J call TRBJ1-3; D not certain. V was clipped by 4 bases and J by 4 bases, with 14 bases between them. Looked up from germline, CDR1 is SEHNR and CDR2 is FQNEAQ (reference sequence). The CDR3 is 15 residues long. This chain's CDR3 is CASSWSEAYGNTIYF. CDR3 DNA: TGTGCCAGCAGCTGGAGTGAGGCGTACGGAAACACCATATATTTT.

The V gene is TRBV11-2, the J gene TRBJ2-3; TRBD2 matches at 11 bases. V shed 2 bases and J 5 bases; nucleotides not matched to a gene: 3. The CDR3 contains 15 residues. Germline V lookup: CDR1 SGHAT, CDR2 FQNNGV. CDR3 DNA: TGTGCCAGCAGCTTATTAGCGGGGGGGCAAGATACGCAGTATTTT. This encodes CASSLLAGGQDTQYF.

This chain connects TRBV6-1 to TRBJ2-7, with D hard to call. CDR3 length: 12 amino acids. Germline V gene sequence: CDR1 MNHNS, CDR2 SASEGT. Trimming removed 1 base from V and 4 bases from J, with 5 bases in between. The CDR3 protein is CASSEVGYEQYV. The CDR3 DNA is TGTGCCAGCAGTGAAGTCGGGTACGAGCAGTACGTC.

V is TRBV7-6 and J is TRBJ2-3, with 7 bases that match TRBD1. The V gene's germline CDR1 is SGHVS and CDR2 FNYEAQ. The CDR3 covers 16 residues. With 8 bases clipped from V and 1 base from J, the junction kept 12 bases outside the gene matches. The CDR3 DNA follows: TGTGCCAGCGGGCTCGGTACAGGGGCGCGCACAGATACGCAGTATTTT. This gives the protein CASGLGTGARTDTQYF. The variable domain in full, completed from reference TRBV7-6 and TRBJ2-3, reads GAGVSQSPRYKVTKRGQDVALRCDPISGHVSLYWYRQALGQGPEFLTYFNYEAQQDKSGLPNDRFSAERPEGSISTLTIQRTEQRDSAMYRCASGLGTGARTDTQYFGPGTRLTVL.

This clone was picked up a small number of times. The V gene is TRBV9, the J gene TRBJ1-2, with D possibly TRBD1 on 6 matching bases. The germline V gene has CDR1 SGDLS and CDR2 YYNGEE. The CDR3 totals 15 residues. V lost 0 bases, J lost 4 bases, and 13 bases lay in between. The CDR3 DNA sequence: TGTGCCAGCAGCGTAGACCCGGACAGCCTCTATGGCTACACCTTC. Protein product: CASSVDPDSLYGYTF.

The chain couples TRBV2 to TRBJ1-5, with a possible D match to TRBD1 (6 bases). Per the germline V gene, CDR1 is SNHLY and CDR2 is FYNNEI. Trimming left V 10 bases short and J 4 bases short, with 14 bases between. The CDR3 consists of 13 residues. The CDR3 loop is CAIKGGRNQPQHF. DNA for the CDR3: TGTGCCATCAAGGGGGGCAGAAATCAGCCCCAGCATTTT.

This sequence joins TRBV9 and TRBJ1-1; D not resolved. This CDR3 region has 16 residues. V lost 0 bases to trimming and J lost 1 base, with 13 bases between them. The germline V gene encodes CDR1 SGDLS and CDR2 YYNGEE. The CDR3 here is CASSVGGQSGNTEAFF. CDR3 nucleotides: TGTGCCAGCAGCGTAGGAGGGCAGTCGGGGAACACTGAAGCTTTCTTT. Based on the CDR3 plus reference TRBV9 and TRBJ1-1, the full variable domain is DSGVTQTPKHLITATGQRVTLRCSPRSGDLSVYWYQQSLDQGLQFLIQYYNGEERAKGNILERFSAQQFPDLHSELNLSSLELGDSALYFCASSVGGQSGNTEAFFGQGTRLTVV.

The chain uses TRBV29-1 and TRBJ2-7, with D unclear. The CDR3 has 13 amino acids. Germline values: CDR1 SQVTM, CDR2 ANQGSEA. Trimming removed 3 bases from V and 10 bases from J, with 19 bases in between. The CDR3 loop reads CSVETERHLVQYF. Written as DNA, the CDR3 is TGCAGCGTTGAGACGGAAAGGCACTTAGTTCAGTACTTC.